What follows are 17 T cell receptor beta chains derived from one specimen sequenced in a study of T cell responses to AZD1222 COVID-19 vaccine. Data came from immunoSEQ multiplex PCR; TCRdb stores just in-frame clones and leaves some out. The sample carries approximately 150,000 clones, roughly 90% recorded once. Source: peripheral blood, taken 28 days after the second AZD1222 dose. These receptors were obtained from an adult who received the AZD1222 COVID-19 vaccine.

The chain combines TRBV24-1 with TRBJ1-5; possible D gene TRBD1, 5 bases. The V and J ends lost 9 bases and 6 bases respectively, with 11 bases between them. In germline, CDR1 is KGHDR, CDR2 SFDVKD. The CDR3 runs to 12 residues. CDR3 DNA sequence: TGTGCCACCGGGGGGGTGGGTCAGCCCCAGCATTTT. It encodes CATGGVGQPQHF.

The CDR3 reads CATSRTWGQTGFGSDTQYF. The DNA for the CDR3 is TGTGCCACCAGCCGGACCTGGGGACAGACAGGGTTTGGGTCGGATACGCAGTATTTT. The J gene is TRBJ2-3, the V gene TRBV15; TRBD1 matches 7 bases. After removal of 5 bases from V and 6 bases from J, the junction contained 23 bases not matched to a gene. The CDR3 contains 19 residues. CDR1 LNHNV and CDR2 YYDKDF come from the germline V gene (reference sequence).

This chain joins TRBV6-1 and TRBJ1-5; 7 nucleotides line up with TRBD1. V was clipped by 4 bases and J by 0 bases; unmatched bases: 6. CDR1 MNHNS and CDR2 SASEGT come from the germline V gene. The CDR3 contains 16 residues. In nucleotides, the CDR3 is TGTGCCAGCAGTGTAACGACAGGGAATAGCAATCAGCCCCAGCATTTT. Amino acids: CASSVTTGNSNQPQHF.

This clone has a handful of counts. The chain employs TRBV5-5 and TRBJ1-5; D is perhaps TRBD1 (5 bases). V was cut by 5 bases and J by 5 bases, with 17 bases left in between. The germline V gene has CDR1 SGHKS and CDR2 YYEKEE (reference sequence). This CDR3 comprises 15 residues. The chain's CDR3 is CASRVQFGADQPQHF. The CDR3 DNA reads as TGTGCCAGCAGGGTACAGTTCGGGGCGGATCAGCCCCAGCATTTT. The variable domain in full, completed from reference TRBV5-5 and TRBJ1-5, reads DAGVTQSPTHLIKTRGQQVTLRCSPISGHKSVSWYQQVLGQGPQFIFQYYEKEERGRGNFPDRFSARQFPNYSSELNVNALLLGDSALYLCASRVQFGADQPQHFGDGTRLSIL.

V usage is TRBV11-1 and J usage is TRBJ1-1; D gene ambiguous. The CDR3 contains 12 residues. The V end lost 1 base, the J end lost 10 bases, and 10 bases lay between the germline ends. The V gene's germline CDR1 is SGHAT and CDR2 FQDESV (reference sequence). CDR3 sequence: CASSLGGSSAFF. In nucleotides, the CDR3 is TGTGCCAGCAGCTTAGGAGGATCTTCAGCTTTCTTT.

The rearrangement joins TRBV30 to TRBJ1-3, with 9 bases matching TRBD1. The J segment lost 3 bases and the V segment lost 2 bases, leaving 5 bases of the junction unmatched. CDR1 and CDR2 (germline): GTSNPN, SVGIG (reference sequence). The CDR3 is made up of 15 amino acids. The CDR3: CAWSSTGGIGNTIYF. In DNA form, the CDR3 reads TGTGCCTGGAGTTCGACAGGGGGTATTGGAAACACCATATATTTT.

The chain uses TRBV5-6 and TRBJ2-5, with 7 positions matching TRBD2. Trimming removed 0 bases from V and 3 bases from J; junction bases left unmatched: 5. This CDR3 comprises 15 residues. CDR1 is SGHDT, CDR2 YYEEEE, per germline. Here the CDR3 reads CASSLVGLVKETQYF. The CDR3 coding sequence is TGTGCCAGCAGCTTGGTAGGACTAGTAAAAGAGACCCAGTACTTC.

This clone was picked up one time. The V gene is TRBV5-6, the J gene TRBJ1-4; TRBD1 aligns across 9 bases. Per the germline V gene, CDR1 is SGHDT and CDR2 is YYEEEE. The V segment lost 5 bases and the J segment 8 bases; nucleotides outside the gene matches: 10. The CDR3 is 15 amino acids. The CDR3: CASRQTGGEDEKLFF. The CDR3 DNA reads as TGTGCCAGCAGACAAACAGGGGGCGAAGACGAAAAACTGTTTTTT.

This clone came up once. The V gene is TRBV5-1, the J gene TRBJ2-2; TRBD2 matches at 12 bases. Germline V gene data show CDR1 as SGHRS and CDR2 as YFSETQ. Unmatched junction bases numbered 5, after V lost 2 bases and J lost 6 bases. This CDR3 region has 16 residues. CDR3 amino acids: CASSLRTSGAAGELFF. In DNA form, the CDR3 reads TGCGCCAGCAGCTTAAGGACTAGCGGGGCGGCCGGGGAGCTGTTTTTT.

This clone appeared once. CDR3: CASSPHDNEAFF. In DNA form, the CDR3 reads TGTGCCAGCAGCCCGCATGATAATGAAGCTTTCTTT. The chain uses TRBV11-1 and TRBJ1-1; D is uncertain. Trimming shortened V by 5 bases and J by 7 bases, and 11 bases separated the two germline ends. CDR1 SGHAT and CDR2 FQDESV come from the germline V gene (reference sequence). The CDR3 length is 12 residues. Based on the CDR3 plus reference TRBV11-1 and TRBJ1-1, the full variable domain is EAEVAQSPRYKITEKSQAVAFWCDPISGHATLYWYRQILGQGPELLVQFQDESVVDDSQLPKDRFSAERLKGVDSTLKIQPAELGDSAMYLCASSPHDNEAFFGQGTRLTVV.

This clone showed up just a few times. The J gene is TRBJ2-1, the V gene TRBV4-1, with D possibly matching TRBD1 (6 bases). Germline V lookup: CDR1 MGHRA, CDR2 YSYEKL. This CDR3 has 15 amino acids. V was shortened by 3 bases and J by 6 bases, with 15 bases between the two germline ends. The chain's CDR3 is CASSHEGTRSNEQFF. Written as DNA, the CDR3 is TGCGCCAGCAGCCACGAGGGGACACGGAGCAATGAGCAGTTCTTC.

The chain links TRBV4-3 to TRBJ1-6; possible D gene TRBD1, 5 bases. The V end was cut by 0 bases, the J end by 0 bases, with 12 bases between. There are 18 residues in the CDR3. Germline V lookup: CDR1 LGHNA, CDR2 YSLEER. The CDR3 loop is CASSQDPAGSSYNSPLHF. DNA of the CDR3: TGCGCCAGCAGCCAAGATCCCGCAGGGAGCTCCTATAATTCACCCCTCCACTTT.

The chain combines TRBV5-4 with TRBJ2-2, with a weak D call TRBD1 (5 bases). V lost 2 bases, J lost 5 bases, and 16 bases lay in between. Germline V gene sequence: CDR1 SGHNT, CDR2 YYREEE (reference sequence). The CDR3 is 16 residues long. The DNA of the CDR3 is TGTGCCAGCAGCTTTAACCGGGCAGGGAAAACCGGGGAGCTGTTTTTT. Amino acids: CASSFNRAGKTGELFF.

This clone came up once. This sequence joins TRBV6-5 and TRBJ1-2; 7 positions match TRBD1. CDR1 and CDR2 from the germline V gene are MNHEY and SVGAGI. The CDR3 sequence is 14 residues long. Unmatched junction bases numbered 7, after V lost 5 bases and J lost 4 bases. The CDR3 is CASSQGEGGYGYTF. CDR3 nucleotides: TGTGCCAGCAGTCAGGGGGAAGGTGGCTATGGCTACACCTTC.

For the CDR3, the DNA is TGTGCCAGCAGCCCAACAGGGAACCCTGAGACCACCATATATTTT. The encoded protein is CASSPTGNPETTIYF. The chain couples TRBV28 to TRBJ1-3, with D maybe TRBD1 (6 bases). The length of the CDR3 is 15 residues. Germline V gene sequence: CDR1 MDHEN, CDR2 SYDVKM. V gave up 6 bases and J gave up 9 bases, with 21 bases separating them.

The count of this clone is one. This chain links TRBV2 with TRBJ2-7, with a possible D match to TRBD2 (6 bases). Germline assignment: CDR1 SNHLY and CDR2 FYNNEI. Deletions cut 4 bases from V and 3 bases from J, with 13 bases between. The CDR3 runs 14 residues. CDR3 sequence: CASSVGGILYEQYF. The CDR3 region has the DNA TGTGCCAGCAGTGTGGGCGGGATCCTCTACGAGCAGTACTTC. Combining the CDR3 with reference TRBV2 and TRBJ2-7 gives the whole variable domain EPEVTQTPSHQVTQMGQEVILRCVPISNHLYFYWYRQILGQKVEFLVSFYNNEISEKSEIFDDQFSVERPDGSNFTLKIRSTKLEDSAMYFCASSVGGILYEQYFGPGTRLTVT.

This chain joins TRBV4-2 and TRBJ1-6, with 8 bases aligning to TRBD1. V dropped 0 bases and J dropped 5; count of bases not matched to a gene: 3. This CDR3 has 16 amino acids. Germline CDR1 reads LGHNA; CDR2 reads YNFKEQ. The CDR3 loop reads CASSQDLGQDNSPLHF. CDR3 coding DNA: TGTGCCAGCAGCCAAGATTTGGGACAGGATAATTCACCCCTCCACTTT.